A selection of T cell receptor beta chains follows, all from one sample in a study of cytomegalovirus exposure and HLA in healthy donors. Measured with immunoSEQ multiplex PCR; TCRdb has only the in-frame clones, and not every one. The sample consists of 90,000 to 150,000 clones, roughly 80% of them appearing once. Sequenced material: PBMCs. These receptors were obtained from a man between 45 and 60 years old in good health and CMV-seropositive. Each CDR3 is given with its conserved first and last residue. Fields, in order: D gene, clone size, J gene, V gene, CDR3 DNA, CDR3 protein. The D gene is left open where the match is weak. Some rows mark clone size as missing; the rest say once, few, many or name a class of expanded clone.

>-|-|TRBJ1-2|TRBV7-9
TGTGCCAGCAGCCCTGGAGATTTCTATGGCTACACCTTC
CASSPGDFYGYTF
>-|-|TRBJ1-2|TRBV28
TGTGCCAGCAGTTCCTTCGGCTACACCTTC
CASSSFGYTF
>-|-|TRBJ1-1|TRBV9
TGTGCCAGCAGCGTAGCTGGGGGGGAAAACACTGAAGCTTTCTTT
CASSVAGGENTEAFF
>-|-|TRBJ1-2|TRBV19
TGTGCCAGTACCAACGAGGGCGCATACTATGGCTACACCTTC
CASTNEGAYYGYTF
>TRBD2|-|TRBJ2-1|TRBV7-2
TGTGCCAGCAGCTTCGCCGGGACTAGCAAGAATGAGCAGTTCTTC
CASSFAGTSKNEQFF
>TRBD2|-|TRBJ2-5|TRBV5-1
TGCGCCAGCAGCCGTACGCGGGAGGAGACCCAGTACTTC
CASSRTREETQYF
>TRBD2|-|TRBJ2-1|TRBV6-1
TGTGCCAGCAGGGTACCCCTAGCGGGAGAGCAGTTCTTC
CASRVPLAGEQFF
>TRBD2|-|TRBJ2-3|TRBV6-1
TGTGCCAGCAGTGGACCTAGCGGGGGGTCCCCAGATACGCAGTATTTT
CASSGPSGGSPDTQYF
>TRBD1|once|TRBJ1-5|TRBV28
TGTGCCAGCAGGTTAGGACAGGCCAATCAGCCCCAGCATTTT
CASRLGQANQPQHF
>TRBD1|few|TRBJ1-6|TRBV28
TGTGCCAGCAGTTTAGGACAGGGAGGCTCACCCCTCCACTTT
CASSLGQGGSPLHF
>TRBD1|-|TRBJ2-7|TRBV19
TGTGCCAGTAGTATTCAAGTGGGGACAGGAGGCTACGAGCAGTACTTC
CASSIQVGTGGYEQYF
>-|-|TRBJ1-5|TRBV4-1
TGCGCCAGCAGCCAAGCGGTCTTACAGCCCCAGCATTTT
CASSQAVLQPQHF
>-|few|TRBJ1-2|TRBV7-9
TGTGCCAGCAGCACCCTAGCAGGGGTGAAGAACTATGGCTACACCTTC
CASSTLAGVKNYGYTF
>-|-|TRBJ1-1|TRBV4-3
TGCGCCAGCAGCCAAGAGCAAGACCGGCAGGAACAAGCTTTCTTT
CASSQEQDRQEQAFF
>TRBD1|once|TRBJ1-4|TRBV4-3
TGCGCCAGCAGCCAAAACAGGGGACCTAATGAAAAACTGTTTTTT
CASSQNRGPNEKLFF
>-|-|TRBJ1-3|TRBV7-9
TGTGCCAGCAGCTTAGCTGTTCGGAGCTCTGGAAACACCATATATTTT
CASSLAVRSSGNTIYF
>-|-|TRBJ1-1|TRBV5-5
TGTGCCAGCAGCTTTATGGGCACCTGGAACACTGAAGCTTTCTTT
CASSFMGTWNTEAFF
>TRBD1|-|TRBJ1-6|TRBV2
TGTGCCAGCAGCTCCGGGACAGCTAATTCACCCCTCCACTTT
CASSSGTANSPLHF
>-|-|TRBJ1-2|TRBV28
TGTGCCAGCAGTCCCTACGGCTATGGCTACACCTTC
CASSPYGYGYTF
>TRBD2|-|TRBJ2-1|TRBV18
TGTGCCAGCTCACCACCGCCTAGCGGGGGGGGGCCGAACTCCTACAATGAGCAGTTCTTC
CASSPPPSGGGPNSYNEQFF